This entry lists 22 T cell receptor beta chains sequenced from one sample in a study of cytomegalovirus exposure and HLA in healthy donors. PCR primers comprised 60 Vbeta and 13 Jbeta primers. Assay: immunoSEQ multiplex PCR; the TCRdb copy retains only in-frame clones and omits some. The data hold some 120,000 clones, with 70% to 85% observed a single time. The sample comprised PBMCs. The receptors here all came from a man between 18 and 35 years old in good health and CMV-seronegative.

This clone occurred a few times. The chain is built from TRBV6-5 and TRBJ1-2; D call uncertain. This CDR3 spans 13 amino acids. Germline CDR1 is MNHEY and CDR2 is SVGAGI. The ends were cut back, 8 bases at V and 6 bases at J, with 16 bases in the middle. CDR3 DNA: TGTGCCAGCGCCCTCGGCTCCGGGGATGGCTACACCTTC. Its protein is CASALGSGDGYTF.

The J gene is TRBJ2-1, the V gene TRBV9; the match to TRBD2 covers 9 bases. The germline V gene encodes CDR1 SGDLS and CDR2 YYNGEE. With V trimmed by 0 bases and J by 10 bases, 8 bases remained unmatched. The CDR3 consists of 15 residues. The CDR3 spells CASSVDQRGAREQFF. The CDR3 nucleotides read TGTGCCAGCAGCGTAGACCAGCGGGGGGCGCGGGAGCAGTTCTTC.

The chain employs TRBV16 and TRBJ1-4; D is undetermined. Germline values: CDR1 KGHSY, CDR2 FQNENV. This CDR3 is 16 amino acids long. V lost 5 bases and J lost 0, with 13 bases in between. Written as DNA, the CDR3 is TGTGCCAGCAGCAACACCCCATTTGCAACTAATGAAAAACTGTTTTTT. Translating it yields CASSNTPFATNEKLFF. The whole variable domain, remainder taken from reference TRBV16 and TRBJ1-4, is GEEVAQTPKHLVRGEGQKAKLYCAPIKGHSYVFWYQQVLKNEFKFLISFQNENVFDETGMPKERFSAKCLPNSPCSLEIQATKLEDSAVYFCASSNTPFATNEKLFFGSGTQLSVL.

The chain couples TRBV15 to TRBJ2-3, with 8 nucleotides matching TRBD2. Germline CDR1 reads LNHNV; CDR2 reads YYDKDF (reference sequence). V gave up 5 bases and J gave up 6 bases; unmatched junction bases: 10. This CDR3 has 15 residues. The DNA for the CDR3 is TGTGCCACCAGCGAGCGGGGGCCAGGGCAGGATACGCAGTATTTT. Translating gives CATSERGPGQDTQYF.

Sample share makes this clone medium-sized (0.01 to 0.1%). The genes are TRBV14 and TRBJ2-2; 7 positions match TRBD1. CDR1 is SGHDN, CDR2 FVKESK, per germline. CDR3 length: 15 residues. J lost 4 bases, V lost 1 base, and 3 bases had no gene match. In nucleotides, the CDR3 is TGTGCCAGCAGCCAAGCTGCAGGGGGCACCGGGGAGCTGTTTTTT. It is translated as CASSQAAGGTGELFF.

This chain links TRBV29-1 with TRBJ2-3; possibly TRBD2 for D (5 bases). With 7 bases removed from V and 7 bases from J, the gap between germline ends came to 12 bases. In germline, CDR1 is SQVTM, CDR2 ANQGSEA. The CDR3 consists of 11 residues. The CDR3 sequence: CSGRALYTQYF. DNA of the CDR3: TGCAGCGGGCGGGCGCTCTATACGCAGTATTTT.

This chain's CDR3 is CASSLSKQPGETQYF. The CDR3 DNA is TGCGCCAGCAGCTTGAGTAAGCAGCCAGGGGAGACCCAGTACTTC. This rearrangement joins TRBV5-1 to TRBJ2-5, with a tentative D call TRBD1 (5 bases). V lost 1 base, J lost 5 bases, and 15 bases lay in between. In germline, CDR1 is SGHRS, CDR2 YFSETQ. The CDR3 runs 15 residues.

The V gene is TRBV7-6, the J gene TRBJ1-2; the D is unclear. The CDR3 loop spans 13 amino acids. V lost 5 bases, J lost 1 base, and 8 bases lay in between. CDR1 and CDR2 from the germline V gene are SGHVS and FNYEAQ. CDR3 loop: CASSPRNNYGYTF. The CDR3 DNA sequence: TGTGCCAGCAGCCCGAGGAATAACTATGGCTACACCTTC. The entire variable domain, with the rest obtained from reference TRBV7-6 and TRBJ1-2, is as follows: GAGVSQSPRYKVTKRGQDVALRCDPISGHVSLYWYRQALGQGPEFLTYFNYEAQQDKSGLPNDRFSAERPEGSISTLTIQRTEQRDSAMYRCASSPRNNYGYTFGSGTRLTVV.

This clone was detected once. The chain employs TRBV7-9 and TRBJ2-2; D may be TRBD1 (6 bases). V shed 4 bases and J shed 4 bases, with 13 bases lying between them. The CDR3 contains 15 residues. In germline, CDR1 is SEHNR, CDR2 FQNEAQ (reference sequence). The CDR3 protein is CASSSQTGFTGELFF. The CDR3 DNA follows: TGTGCCAGCAGCTCACAGACAGGTTTCACCGGGGAGCTGTTTTTT.

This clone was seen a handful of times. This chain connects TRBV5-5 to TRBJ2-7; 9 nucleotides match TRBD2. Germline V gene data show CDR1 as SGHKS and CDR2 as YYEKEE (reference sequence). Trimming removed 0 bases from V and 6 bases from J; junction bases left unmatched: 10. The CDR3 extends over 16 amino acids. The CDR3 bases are TGTGCCAGCAGCTTGGTTCGAGCGGGGGGCCGGGGCGAGCAGTACTTC. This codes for CASSLVRAGGRGEQYF.

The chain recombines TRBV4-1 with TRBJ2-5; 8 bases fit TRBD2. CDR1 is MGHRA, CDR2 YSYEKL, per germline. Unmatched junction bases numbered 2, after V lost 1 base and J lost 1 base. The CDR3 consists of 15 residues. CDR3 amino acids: CASSQGRGGQETQYF. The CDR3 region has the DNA TGCGCCAGCAGCCAAGGACGGGGGGGCCAAGAGACCCAGTACTTC.

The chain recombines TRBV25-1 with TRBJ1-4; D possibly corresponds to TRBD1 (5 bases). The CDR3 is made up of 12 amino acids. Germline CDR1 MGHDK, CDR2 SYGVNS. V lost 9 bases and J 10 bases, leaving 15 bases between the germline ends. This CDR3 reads CASTGLAGKLFF. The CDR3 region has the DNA TGTGCCAGTACAGGCCTTGCCGGAAAACTGTTTTTT.

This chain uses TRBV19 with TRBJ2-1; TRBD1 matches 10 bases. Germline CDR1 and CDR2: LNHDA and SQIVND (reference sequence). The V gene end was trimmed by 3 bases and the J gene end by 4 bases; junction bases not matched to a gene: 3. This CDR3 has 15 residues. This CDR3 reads CASSMGQGSYNEQFF. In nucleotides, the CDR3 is TGTGCCAGTAGTATGGGACAGGGGTCTTACAATGAGCAGTTCTTC.

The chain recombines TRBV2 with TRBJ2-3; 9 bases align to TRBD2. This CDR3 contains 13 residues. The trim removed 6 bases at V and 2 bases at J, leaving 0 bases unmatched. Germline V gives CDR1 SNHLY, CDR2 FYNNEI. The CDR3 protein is CASRGLATDTQYF. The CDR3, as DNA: TGTGCCAGCAGGGGACTAGCCACAGATACGCAGTATTTT.

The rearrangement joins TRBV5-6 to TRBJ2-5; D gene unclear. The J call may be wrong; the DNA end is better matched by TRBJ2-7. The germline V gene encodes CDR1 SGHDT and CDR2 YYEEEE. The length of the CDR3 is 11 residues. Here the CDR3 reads CASSYLYEQYF. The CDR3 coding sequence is TGTGCCAGCAGTTACCTCTACGAGCAGTACTTC.

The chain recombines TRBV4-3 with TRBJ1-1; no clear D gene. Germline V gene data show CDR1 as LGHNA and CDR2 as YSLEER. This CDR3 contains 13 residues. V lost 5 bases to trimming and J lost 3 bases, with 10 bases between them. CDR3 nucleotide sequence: TGCGCCAGCAGCGTACGGAGGGACACTGAAGCTTTCTTT. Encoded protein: CASSVRRDTEAFF.

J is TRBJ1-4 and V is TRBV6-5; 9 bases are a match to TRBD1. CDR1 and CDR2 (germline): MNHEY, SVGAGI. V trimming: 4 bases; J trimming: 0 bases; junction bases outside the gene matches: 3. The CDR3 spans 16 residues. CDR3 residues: CASSFDRGTTNEKLFF. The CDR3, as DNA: TGTGCCAGCAGTTTCGACAGGGGGACAACTAATGAAAAACTGTTTTTT.

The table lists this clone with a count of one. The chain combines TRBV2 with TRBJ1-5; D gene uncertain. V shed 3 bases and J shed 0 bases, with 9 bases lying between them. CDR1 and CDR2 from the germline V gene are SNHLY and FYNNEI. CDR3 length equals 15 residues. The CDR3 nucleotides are TGTGCCAGCAGTGATTCTGGGAGTAGCAATCAGCCCCAGCATTTT. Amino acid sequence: CASSDSGSSNQPQHF. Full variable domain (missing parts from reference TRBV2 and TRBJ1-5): EPEVTQTPSHQVTQMGQEVILRCVPISNHLYFYWYRQILGQKVEFLVSFYNNEISEKSEIFDDQFSVERPDGSNFTLKIRSTKLEDSAMYFCASSDSGSSNQPQHFGDGTRLSIL.

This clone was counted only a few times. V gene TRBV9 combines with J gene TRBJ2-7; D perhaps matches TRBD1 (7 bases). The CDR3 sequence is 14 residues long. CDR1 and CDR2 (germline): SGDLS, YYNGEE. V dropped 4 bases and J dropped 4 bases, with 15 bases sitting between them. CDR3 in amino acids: CASSKGGQTYEQYF. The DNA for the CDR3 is TGTGCCAGCAGCAAGGGGGGACAGACTTACGAGCAGTACTTC.

CDR3 DNA sequence: TGTGCCAGCAGCCAAGACCGGGACAGGGTTGGCTCACCCCTCCACTTT. Protein: CASSQDRDRVGSPLHF. The gene calls are TRBV14 and TRBJ1-6; the match to TRBD1 covers 9 bases. The CDR3 loop spans 16 amino acids. V lost 0 bases, J lost 10 bases, and 7 bases stayed unmatched. CDR1 and CDR2 from the germline V gene are SGHDN and FVKESK. Variable domain in full (rest from reference TRBV14 and TRBJ1-6): EAGVTQFPSHSVIEKGQTVTLRCDPISGHDNLYWYRRVMGKEIKFLLHFVKESKQDESGMPNNRFLAERTGGTYSTLKVQPAELEDSGVYFCASSQDRDRVGSPLHFGNGTRLTVT.

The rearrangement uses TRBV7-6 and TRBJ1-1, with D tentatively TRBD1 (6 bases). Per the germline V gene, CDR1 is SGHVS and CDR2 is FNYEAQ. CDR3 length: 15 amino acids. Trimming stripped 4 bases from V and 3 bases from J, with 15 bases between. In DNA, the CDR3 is TGTGCCAGCAGCTCCCTCAGGGGCCGGGACACTGAAGCTTTCTTT. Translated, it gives CASSSLRGRDTEAFF.

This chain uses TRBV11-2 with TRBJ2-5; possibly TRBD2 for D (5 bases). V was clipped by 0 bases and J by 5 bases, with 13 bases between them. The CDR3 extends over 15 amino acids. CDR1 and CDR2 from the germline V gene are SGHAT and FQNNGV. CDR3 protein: CASSLEGGLGETQYF. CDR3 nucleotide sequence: TGTGCCAGCAGCTTAGAAGGCGGGTTAGGGGAGACCCAGTACTTC.